This T cell receptor (beta chain) was recovered during a study of CXCR3-negative and CXCR3-positive naive CD8 T cells. As for the study in general: TRB reads totalled about 135 million, about 1.5 +/- 0.3 million per library.

Comment on this clonotype: Its specificity is unknown.

The CDR3 has 13 residues. Naive CD8+ T cells showed a CD45RO-CCR7+CD27+CD95- phenotype. Findings and caveats of the study: More hydrophobic TRB CDR3s were found in CXCR3-positive naive cells than in CXCR3-negative naive cells. The study found comparably high diversity in both naive subsets and much lower diversity in memory CD8+ cells.

The TRB cDNA libraries were prepared by 5' RACE with UMI labels. Reanalyzing the 5' RACE reads, TCRdb keeps one entry per CDR3 protein, without DNA. The table lists about 51,000 distinct CDR3 sequences. The chain links TRBV12-3 or TRBV12-4 to TRBJ1-2. Sequencing was performed on naive CXCR3+ CD8+ T cells from blood. Subset meaning: CD45RO-CCR7+CD27+CD95- naive CD8+ T cells expressing CXCR3 (TNR3+). The receptor was isolated from a human donor in good health. Some clones in this sample may be carry-over from other donors' samples. The CDR3 here is CASSSEISYGYTF.